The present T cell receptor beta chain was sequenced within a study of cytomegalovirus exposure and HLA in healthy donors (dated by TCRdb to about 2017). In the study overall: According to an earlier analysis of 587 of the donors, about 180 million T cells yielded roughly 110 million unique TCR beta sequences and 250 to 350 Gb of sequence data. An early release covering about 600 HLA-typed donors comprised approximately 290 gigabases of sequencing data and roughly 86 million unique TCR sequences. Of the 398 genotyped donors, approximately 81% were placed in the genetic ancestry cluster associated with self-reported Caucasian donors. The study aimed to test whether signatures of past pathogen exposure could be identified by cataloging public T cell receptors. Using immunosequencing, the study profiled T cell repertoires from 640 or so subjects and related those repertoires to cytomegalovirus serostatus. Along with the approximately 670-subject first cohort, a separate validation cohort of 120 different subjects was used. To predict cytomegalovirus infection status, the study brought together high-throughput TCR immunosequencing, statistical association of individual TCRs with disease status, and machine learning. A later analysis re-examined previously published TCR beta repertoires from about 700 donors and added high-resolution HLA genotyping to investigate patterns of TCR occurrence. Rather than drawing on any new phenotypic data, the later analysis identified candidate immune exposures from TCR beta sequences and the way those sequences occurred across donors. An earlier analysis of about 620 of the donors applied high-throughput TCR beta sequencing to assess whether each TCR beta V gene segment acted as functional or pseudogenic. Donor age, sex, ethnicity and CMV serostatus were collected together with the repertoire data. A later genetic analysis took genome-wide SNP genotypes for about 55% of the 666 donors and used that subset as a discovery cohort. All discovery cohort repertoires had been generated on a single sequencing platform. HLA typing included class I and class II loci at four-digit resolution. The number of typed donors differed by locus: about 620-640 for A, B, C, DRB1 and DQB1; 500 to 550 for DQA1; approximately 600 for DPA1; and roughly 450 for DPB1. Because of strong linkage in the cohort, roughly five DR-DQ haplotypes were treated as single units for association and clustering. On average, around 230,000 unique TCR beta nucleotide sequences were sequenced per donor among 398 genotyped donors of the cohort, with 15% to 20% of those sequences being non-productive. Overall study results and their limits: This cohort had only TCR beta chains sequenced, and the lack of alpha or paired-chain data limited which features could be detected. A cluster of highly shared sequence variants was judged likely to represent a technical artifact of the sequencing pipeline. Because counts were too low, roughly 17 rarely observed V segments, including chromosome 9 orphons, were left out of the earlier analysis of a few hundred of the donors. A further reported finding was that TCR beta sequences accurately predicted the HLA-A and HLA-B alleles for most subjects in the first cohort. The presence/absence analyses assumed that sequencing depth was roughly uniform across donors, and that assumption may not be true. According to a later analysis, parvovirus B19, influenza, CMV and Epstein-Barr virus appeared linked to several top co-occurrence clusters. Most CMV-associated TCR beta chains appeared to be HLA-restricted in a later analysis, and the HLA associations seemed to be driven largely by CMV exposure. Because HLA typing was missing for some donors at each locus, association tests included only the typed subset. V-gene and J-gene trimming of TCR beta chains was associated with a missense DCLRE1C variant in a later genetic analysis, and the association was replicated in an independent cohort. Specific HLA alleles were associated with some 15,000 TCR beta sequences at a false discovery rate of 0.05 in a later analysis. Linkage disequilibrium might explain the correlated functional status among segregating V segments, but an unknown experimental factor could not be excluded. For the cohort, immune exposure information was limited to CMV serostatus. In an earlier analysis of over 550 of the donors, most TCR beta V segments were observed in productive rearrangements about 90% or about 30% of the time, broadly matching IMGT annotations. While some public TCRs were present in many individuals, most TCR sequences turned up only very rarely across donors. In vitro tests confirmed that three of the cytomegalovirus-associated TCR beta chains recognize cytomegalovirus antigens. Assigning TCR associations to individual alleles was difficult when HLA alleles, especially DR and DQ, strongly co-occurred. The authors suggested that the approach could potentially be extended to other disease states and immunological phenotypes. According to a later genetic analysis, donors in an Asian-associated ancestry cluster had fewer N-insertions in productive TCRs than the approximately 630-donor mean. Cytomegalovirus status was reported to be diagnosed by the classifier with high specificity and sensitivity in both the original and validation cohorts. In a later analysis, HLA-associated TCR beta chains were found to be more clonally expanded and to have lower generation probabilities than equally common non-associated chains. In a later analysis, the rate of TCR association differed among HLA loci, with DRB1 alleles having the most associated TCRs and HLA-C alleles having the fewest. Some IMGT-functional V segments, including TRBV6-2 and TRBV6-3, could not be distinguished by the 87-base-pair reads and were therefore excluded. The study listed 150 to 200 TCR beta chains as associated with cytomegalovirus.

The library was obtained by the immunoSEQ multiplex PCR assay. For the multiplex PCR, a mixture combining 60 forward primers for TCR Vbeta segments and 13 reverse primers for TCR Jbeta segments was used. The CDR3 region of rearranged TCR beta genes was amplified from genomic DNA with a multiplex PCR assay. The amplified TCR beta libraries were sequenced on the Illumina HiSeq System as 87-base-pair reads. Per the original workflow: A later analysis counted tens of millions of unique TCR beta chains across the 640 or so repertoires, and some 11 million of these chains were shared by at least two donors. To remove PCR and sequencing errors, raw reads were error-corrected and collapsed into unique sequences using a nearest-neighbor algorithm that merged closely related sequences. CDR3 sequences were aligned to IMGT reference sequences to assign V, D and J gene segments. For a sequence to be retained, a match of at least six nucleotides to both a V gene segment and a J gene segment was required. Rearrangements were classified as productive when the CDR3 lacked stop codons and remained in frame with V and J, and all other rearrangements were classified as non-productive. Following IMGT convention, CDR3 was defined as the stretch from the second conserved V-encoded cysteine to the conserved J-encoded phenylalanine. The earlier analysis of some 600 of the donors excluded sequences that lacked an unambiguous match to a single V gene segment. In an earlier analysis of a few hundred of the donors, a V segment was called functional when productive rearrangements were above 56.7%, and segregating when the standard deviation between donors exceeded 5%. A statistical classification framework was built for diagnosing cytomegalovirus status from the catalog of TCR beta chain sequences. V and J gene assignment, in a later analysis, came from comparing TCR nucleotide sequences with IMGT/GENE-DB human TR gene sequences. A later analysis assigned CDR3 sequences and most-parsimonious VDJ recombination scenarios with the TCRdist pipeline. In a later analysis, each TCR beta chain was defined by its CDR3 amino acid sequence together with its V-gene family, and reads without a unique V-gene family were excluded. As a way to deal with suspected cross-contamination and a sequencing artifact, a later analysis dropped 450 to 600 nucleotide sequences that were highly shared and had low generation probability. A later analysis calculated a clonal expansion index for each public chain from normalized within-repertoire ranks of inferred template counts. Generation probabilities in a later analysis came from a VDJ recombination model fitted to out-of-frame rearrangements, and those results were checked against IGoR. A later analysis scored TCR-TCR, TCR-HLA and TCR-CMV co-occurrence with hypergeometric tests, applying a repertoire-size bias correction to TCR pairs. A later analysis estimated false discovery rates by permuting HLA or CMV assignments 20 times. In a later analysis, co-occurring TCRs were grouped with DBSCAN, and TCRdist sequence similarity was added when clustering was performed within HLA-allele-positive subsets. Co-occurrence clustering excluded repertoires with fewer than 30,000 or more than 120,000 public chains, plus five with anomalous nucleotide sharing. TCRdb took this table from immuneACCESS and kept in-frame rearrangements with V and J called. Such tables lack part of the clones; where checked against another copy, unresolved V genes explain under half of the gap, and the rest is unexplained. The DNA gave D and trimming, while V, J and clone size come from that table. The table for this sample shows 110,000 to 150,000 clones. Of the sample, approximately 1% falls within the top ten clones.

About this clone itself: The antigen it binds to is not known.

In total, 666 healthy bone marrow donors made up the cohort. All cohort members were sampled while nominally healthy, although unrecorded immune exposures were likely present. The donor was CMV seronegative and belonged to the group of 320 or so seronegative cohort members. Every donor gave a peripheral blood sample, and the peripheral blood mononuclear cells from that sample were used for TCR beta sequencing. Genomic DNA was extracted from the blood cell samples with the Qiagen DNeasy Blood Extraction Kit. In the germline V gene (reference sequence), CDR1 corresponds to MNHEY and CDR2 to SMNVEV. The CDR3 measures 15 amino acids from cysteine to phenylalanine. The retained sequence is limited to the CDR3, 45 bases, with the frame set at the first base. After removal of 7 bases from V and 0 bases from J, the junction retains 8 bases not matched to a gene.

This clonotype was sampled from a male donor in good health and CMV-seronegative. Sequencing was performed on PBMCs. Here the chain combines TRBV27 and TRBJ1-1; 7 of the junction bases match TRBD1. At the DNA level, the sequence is TGTGCCAGCATGTTTGACAGGGCTTTGAACACTGAAGCTTTCTTT. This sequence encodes CASMFDRALNTEAFF.